This T cell receptor beta chain stems from a study of regulatory T cells in long-lasting Graves disease. HTBI primers from iRepertoire and Arm-PCR of CDR3 regions yielded the TCR beta libraries. TCRdb re-derived calls from the multiplex PCR reads in MiXCR, one entry per CDR3 protein. The profile shows approximately 480,000 distinct CDR3 sequences, around 15% of them singletons. The V segment lost 6 bases and the J segment 0 bases; nucleotides outside the gene matches: 9. Germline CDR1 is LGHNA and CDR2 is YNFKEQ. The CDR3 length is 16 residues. This clonotype was picked up a small number of times. As to time point: newly diagnosed GD, antithyroid drugs for less than 3 months. After RNA was extracted from PBMCs, the TCR library was made from it. This same sample was also taken into another study, of T cells in Graves' hyperthyroidism and ophthalmopathy.

The chain joins TRBV4-2 to TRBJ2-7; 9 bases match TRBD1. The material sequenced was peripheral blood mononuclear cells (PBMCs), taken at new diagnosis, from a patient treated with antithyroid drugs. This TCR was recovered from a man between 35 and 55 years old with Graves disease. For the CDR3, the DNA is TGTGCCAGCAGTACAACGTCGACAGGGGGCTCCTACGAGCAGTACTTC. It encodes CASSTTSTGGSYEQYF.